Below, one TCR beta chain is given with its context. The data stem from a study of blood T cell repertoires in COVID-19. Study-level information: The study drew acute and convalescent COVID-19 samples from the United States, Italy and Spain. Sources were T cells, B-cell-depleted T cells, or PBMCs; the material itself was cDNA or gDNA.

Study processing details: It was from reference gene primer amplification that nucleated cell counts were estimated. Clones were read by immunoSEQ multiplex PCR, and TCRdb kept only the in-frame ones, dropping some. V and J calls and clone size follow that table, whereas D and trimming were derived from the DNA. The sample carries about 120,000 clones, about 80% recorded once. The CDR3 is made up of 11 amino acids. Looked up from germline, CDR1 is GTSNPN and CDR2 is SVGIG (reference sequence). V and J are TRBV30 and TRBJ1-2; a weak D match, TRBD1 (5 bases). Sequencing input: peripheral blood. This TCR was recovered from a woman aged 45-59 years with acute or convalescent COVID-19. Here the CDR3 reads CVTGGDFGYTF. The CDR3 DNA follows: TGTGTCACGGGGGGGGATTTCGGCTACACCTTC.